A selection of T cell receptor beta chains follows, all from one sample in a study of cytomegalovirus exposure and HLA in healthy donors. Repertoires were generated with immunoSEQ multiplex PCR, while TCRdb's copy carries only in-frame clones and drops some. The sample lists over 150,000 clones; around 73% were seen once. Material: PBMCs. Receptors were obtained from a woman aged 30 to 39 in good health and CMV-seronegative. Each CDR3 is given with its conserved first and last residue. D genes are given only for firm matches. Rows give clone size only sometimes, using once, few, many, or a class for an expanded clone.

size: -
J: TRBJ2-5
V: TRBV9
D: -
CDR3: CASSVGGSERKTQYF
DNA: TGTGCCAGCAGCGTAGGTGGGAGCGAAAGAAAGACCCAGTACTTC

size: -
J: TRBJ1-1
V: TRBV5-4
D: -
CDR3: CASSELQGSTEAFF
DNA: TGTGCCAGCAGCGAACTCCAGGGAAGCACTGAAGCTTTCTTT

size: few
J: TRBJ2-7
V: TRBV25-1
D: -
CDR3: CASSYPGAYEQYF
DNA: TGTGCCAGCAGTTACCCAGGTGCCTACGAGCAGTACTTC

size: -
J: TRBJ1-2
V: TRBV2
D: TRBD1
CDR3: CAGRDRGYGYTF
DNA: TGTGCCGGACGGGACAGGGGATATGGCTACACCTTC

size: few
J: TRBJ2-7
V: TRBV4-1
D: -
CDR3: CASSQDSGHSYEQYF
DNA: TGCGCCAGCAGCCAAGATAGCGGTCACTCCTACGAGCAGTACTTC

size: -
J: TRBJ1-2
V: TRBV6-5
D: TRBD1
CDR3: CASSYRDARQGGYTF
DNA: TGTGCCAGCAGTTACCGGGACGCACGACAGGGCGGCTACACCTTC

size: -
J: TRBJ1-5
V: TRBV30
D: -
CDR3: CAWSGRGGLGYSNQPQHF
DNA: TGTGCCTGGAGTGGGAGAGGAGGCCTCGGTTATAGCAATCAGCCCCAGCATTTT

size: once
J: TRBJ1-2
V: TRBV7-2
D: -
CDR3: CASSFQNYGYTF
DNA: TGTGCCAGCAGCTTCCAGAACTATGGCTACACCTTC

size: -
J: TRBJ2-7
V: TRBV4-1
D: TRBD2
CDR3: CASSQDVLAPSYEQYF
DNA: TGCGCCAGCAGCCAAGATGTACTAGCGCCTTCCTACGAGCAGTACTTC

size: few
J: TRBJ2-2
V: TRBV5-1
D: TRBD2
CDR3: CASSREVGLAGTGELFF
DNA: TGCGCCAGCAGTCGGGAAGTGGGACTAGCGGGCACCGGGGAGCTGTTTTTT

size: -
J: TRBJ2-7
V: TRBV7-9
D: TRBD2
CDR3: CASSQDRLATREQYF
DNA: TGTGCCAGCAGCCAAGATCGACTAGCTACCCGCGAGCAGTACTTC

size: -
J: TRBJ1-2
V: TRBV30
D: TRBD1
CDR3: CAWSLAPTGYPYGYTF
DNA: TGTGCCTGGAGTTTGGCCCCGACAGGGTACCCCTATGGCTACACCTTC

size: -
J: TRBJ1-1
V: TRBV28
D: TRBD1
CDR3: CASSFWTGKGTEAFF
DNA: TGTGCCAGCAGTTTCTGGACAGGGAAAGGCACTGAAGCTTTCTTT

size: -
J: TRBJ2-3
V: TRBV6-1
D: TRBD2
CDR3: CASSEKSGGARTDTQYF
DNA: TGTGCCAGCAGTGAAAAAAGCGGGGGGGCCCGAACAGATACGCAGTATTTT

size: -
J: TRBJ2-1
V: TRBV28
D: TRBD1
CDR3: CASSLLTGPYNEQFF
DNA: TGTGCCAGCAGTTTATTGACAGGGCCCTACAATGAGCAGTTCTTC

size: -
J: TRBJ1-4
V: TRBV11-2
D: -
CDR3: CASSSRAGDEKLFF
DNA: TGTGCCAGCAGCTCCCGCGCGGGTGATGAAAAACTGTTTTTT

size: -
J: TRBJ2-3
V: TRBV4-1
D: -
CDR3: CASSQGSQVLLYTQYF
DNA: TGCGCCAGCAGCCAAGGATCTCAGGTCCTCCTCTATACGCAGTATTTT

size: -
J: TRBJ1-1
V: TRBV6-5
D: -
CDR3: CASSYSTTALNTEAFF
DNA: TGTGCCAGCAGTTACTCGACTACAGCACTGAACACTGAAGCTTTCTTT

size: -
J: TRBJ1-4
V: TRBV6-5
D: TRBD1
CDR3: CASGSTGGIEKLFF
DNA: TGTGCCAGCGGGTCAACAGGGGGTATCGAAAAACTGTTTTTT

size: -
J: TRBJ1-6
V: TRBV19
D: TRBD1
CDR3: CASSRQGNNSPLHF
DNA: TGTGCCAGTAGTAGACAGGGAAATAATTCACCCCTCCACTTT

size: few
J: TRBJ2-7
V: TRBV1
D: -
CDR3: CTSSFRTSGRCNSSYEQYF
DNA: TGCACCAGCAGCTTCCGGACTAGCGGGAGGTGTAACTCCTCCTACGAGCAGTACTTC

size: -
J: TRBJ2-3
V: TRBV5-4
D: TRBD2
CDR3: CASSLGIAGFTDTQYF
DNA: TGTGCCAGCAGCTTGGGGATAGCGGGATTCACAGATACGCAGTATTTT

size: -
J: TRBJ2-7
V: TRBV30
D: -
CDR3: CAFASQGIYEQYF
DNA: TGTGCCTTCGCCTCACAGGGAATCTACGAGCAGTACTTC

size: -
J: TRBJ1-5
V: TRBV2
D: -
CDR3: CASSGRASYQPQHF
DNA: TGTGCCAGCAGTGGGAGGGCCTCCTATCAGCCCCAGCATTTT

size: -
J: TRBJ2-7
V: TRBV6-1
D: -
CDR3: CASSEGGSSLYEQYF
DNA: TGTGCCAGCAGTGAAGGAGGGTCCTCCCTCTACGAGCAGTACTTC

size: -
J: TRBJ1-2
V: TRBV2
D: -
CDR3: CASSQDAGARLYGYTF
DNA: TGTGCCAGCAGCCAAGACGCGGGGGCTCGGCTCTATGGCTACACCTTC